This T cell receptor (beta chain) was sequenced for a study of CD8 T cells in ankylosing spondylitis. Study observations and caveats: A TCR beta motif of 8 or 9 highly homologous variants appeared characteristic of ankylosing spondylitis blood.

Scientists made TCR beta libraries using quantitative 5'-RACE with molecular barcodes. TCRdb redid the calling of the 5' RACE reads with MiXCR, one entry per CDR3 protein. Counted here are about 250,000 distinct CDR3 sequences, around 32% occurring once; the ten biggest clones make up roughly 4.2%. There are a few counts of this clonotype. Antigen specificity is unknown. V lost 3 bases, J lost 4 bases, and 15 bases lay in between. In germline, CDR1 is MGHRA, CDR2 YSYEKL. The CDR3 contains 15 residues. The source of this sequence is a male donor with ankylosing spondylitis or in good health (not recorded which). The chain couples TRBV4-1 to TRBJ1-1; D not certain. Source material: blood, either unsorted or a sorted T cell fraction (not recorded which). CDR3 in amino acids: CASSHIFGSSTEAFF. The CDR3 bases are TGCGCCAGCAGCCACATTTTCGGGTCGAGCACTGAAGCTTTCTTT.